This T cell receptor beta chain was documented in a study of radiation and T cells in renal cell carcinoma. The study, taken as a whole, reports: In blood, top tumor clones expanded by 2 weeks, shrinking by 4.

Time point of the sample: blood 2 weeks post-SBRT. Treatment noted: 15 Gy SBRT to primary tumor, nephrectomy 4 weeks later. After SBRT, blood was collected at 2 and 4 weeks, plus baseline. This CDR3 has 13 residues. The germline V and J ends were trimmed by 3 bases and 4 bases, with 9 bases remaining between them. The germline V gene has CDR1 LNHDA and CDR2 SQIVND (reference sequence). This clone was recorded a few times. The antigen is not known. Profiling relied on immunoSEQ multiplex PCR, and the TCRdb table lists in-frame clones only, not all of them. The sample holds 100,000 to 150,000 clones, around four fifths seen once.

The receptor was isolated from a woman aged 55-69 years with renal cell carcinoma. The J gene is TRBJ1-1, the V gene TRBV19; D is undetermined. The material sequenced was blood, taken from a patient whose treatment included radiotherapy and nephrectomy. In nucleotides, the CDR3 is TGTGCCAGTAGTATTGATCACGCCACTGAAGCTTTCTTT. Translating gives CASSIDHATEAFF.